This TCR beta chain originates from a study of shared clonotypes between healthy human individuals. Donors had no recently reported acute infections or vaccinations and were HIV-negative. Sequencing was performed with immunoSEQ multiplex PCR; in TCRdb, only in-frame clones are kept and a portion is missing. This sample has about 1.1 million clones, with around three quarters found just once. With 7 bases removed from V and 4 bases from J, the gap between germline ends came to 14 bases. The CDR3 is 14 residues long. CDR1 and CDR2 (germline): SGDLS, YYNGEE. The chain recombines TRBV9 with TRBJ2-2; D might be TRBD1 or TRBD2, each matching 5 bases. Source material: memory CD4+ T cells from PBMCs. Subset indicated: CD45RA-negative fraction. This sequence was found in a man between 18 and 29 years old in good health. Some clones in this sample may be carry-over from other donors' samples. CDR3 sequence: CASAVDGGTGELFF. CDR3 nucleotides: TGTGCCAGCGCCGTGGATGGGGGCACCGGGGAGCTGTTTTTT.